What follows are 7 T cell receptor beta chains derived from one specimen sequenced in a study of T cell repertoires in cytomegalovirus infection. No antigen is known for these receptors. One entry per CDR3 protein, called by TCRdb with MiXCR from the reads. The sample has about 900,000 distinct CDR3 sequences, around 32% seen once. This sample comprised cultured CD8+ T cells from PBMCs, obtained from culture after CMV antigen stimulation. These receptors were collected from a human donor in good health (CMV status not recorded). Some clones in this sample may be carry-over from other donors' samples.

The chain joins TRBV18 to TRBJ2-5, with 8 bases matching TRBD2. Trimming removed 3 bases from V and 2 bases from J; junction bases left unmatched: 8. Looked up from germline, CDR1 is KGHSH and CDR2 is LQKENI. The CDR3 has 16 amino acids. CDR3 DNA: TGTGCCAGCTCACCCCTTGATAGACTAGCGCAAGAGACCCAGTACTTC. It is translated as CASSPLDRLAQETQYF.

This clonotype was detected ten times or more. The chain links TRBV12-5 to TRBJ2-2; D may match TRBD1 or TRBD2 (7 bases each). The germline V gene has CDR1 LGHNT and CDR2 FRNRAP. The CDR3 has 15 residues. Trimming left V 6 bases short and J 4 bases short, with 15 bases between. As DNA, the CDR3 is TGTGCTAGTGGACCTGACAGGGAGGGCACCGGGGAGCTGTTTTTT. As protein: CASGPDREGTGELFF. The whole variable domain, filled in from reference TRBV12-5 and TRBJ2-2, reads DARVTQTPRHKVTEMGQEVTMRCQPILGHNTVFWYRQTMMQGLELLAYFRNRAPLDDSGMPKDRFSAEMPDATLATLKIQPSEPRDSAVYFCASGPDREGTGELFFGEGSRLTVL.

Points on this clonotype: Sequence at one end of the junction differs from germline and may be a read error. This rearrangement joins TRBV11-3 to TRBJ2-2; TRBD1 matches 7 bases. From germline, CDR1 is SGHNT and CDR2 YENEEA. The CDR3 consists of 17 residues. The CDR3 sequence: CVSSSYPQSQGSGELFF. DNA for the CDR3: TGTGTCAGCAGCTCGTACCCCCAATCACAGGGGTCGGGGGAGCTGTTTTTT.

This clonotype was recorded a few times. The J gene is TRBJ2-1, the V gene TRBV7-2; possible D gene TRBD1, 6 bases. Trimming left V 1 base short and J 4 bases short, with 14 bases between. CDR3 size: 16 residues. In germline, CDR1 is SGHTA, CDR2 FQGNSA. The DNA of the CDR3 is TGTGCCAGCAGCTTAGAATTTGGGGGCCGTTACAATGAGCAGTTCTTC. Amino acids: CASSLEFGGRYNEQFF. Variable domain in full (rest from reference TRBV7-2 and TRBJ2-1): GAGVSQSPSNKVTEKGKDVELRCDPISGHTALYWYRQSLGQGLEFLIYFQGNSAPDKSGLPSDRFSAERTGGSVSTLTIQRTQQEDSAVYLCASSLEFGGRYNEQFFGPGTRLTVL.

As for this clonotype: This may stem from a read error, because a much larger clone lies one nucleotide away. CDR3 DNA sequence: TGTACCAGCGGTCCCCCCATTTGGGTGGGCGAGGGAACTGAAGCTTTCTTT. Translated: CTSGPPIWVGEGTEAFF. The chain has TRBV6-6 and TRBJ1-1, with D hard to call. Germline-derived CDR1 and CDR2 are MNHNY and SVGAGI (reference sequence). The CDR3 loop spans 17 amino acids.

A few counts support this clonotype. This chain uses TRBV7-2 with TRBJ2-1, with 12 bases aligning to TRBD2. With V trimmed by 5 bases and J by 8 bases, 7 bases remained unmatched. The CDR3 runs to 15 residues. Germline V gene sequence: CDR1 SGHTA, CDR2 FQGNSA. CDR3 sequence (DNA): TGTGCCAGCAGCGTGACTAGCGGGGGATGGGATGAGCAGTTCTTC. Protein: CASSVTSGGWDEQFF. The whole variable domain, remainder taken from reference TRBV7-2 and TRBJ2-1, is GAGVSQSPSNKVTEKGKDVELRCDPISGHTALYWYRQSLGQGLEFLIYFQGNSAPDKSGLPSDRFSAERTGGSVSTLTIQRTQQEDSAVYLCASSVTSGGWDEQFFGPGTRLTVL.

The rearrangement uses TRBV2 and TRBJ1-5; tentatively, D is TRBD1 (6 bases). The CDR3 has 15 residues. Germline assignment: CDR1 SNHLY and CDR2 FYNNEI. V lost 7 bases to trimming and J lost 3 bases, with 16 bases between them. CDR3 nucleotide sequence: TGTGCCAGCAATCCCCGGGGGGCCTTCAATCAGCCCCAGCATTTT. As protein: CASNPRGAFNQPQHF.